This T cell receptor beta chain is from a study of human T cells and chemical hapten exposure. Study-wide points: Alopecia in all donors means immunity may differ from healthy individuals.

The CDR3 contains 15 residues. V lost 6 bases and J lost 1, with 15 bases in between. In germline, CDR1 is MNHEY, CDR2 SVGAGI. Time point in this sample: patch test 3, about 24 weeks after DPC sensitization. Treatment in this sample: therapeutic diphenylcyclopropenone sensitization with weekly scalp DPC. This clonotype was seen at least ten times. What it binds is unknown. TCRdb recomputed calls from the RACE reads with MiXCR, one row per CDR3 protein. The data contain tens of thousands of distinct CDR3 sequences, around 12% of them seen just once; the ten biggest clones take up roughly 2.3%. V gene TRBV6-5 combines with J gene TRBJ1-1, with D perhaps matching TRBD1 (5 bases). The source of this sequence is a man in his thirties or forties with alopecia areata. Some clones in this sample may be carry-over from other donors' samples. This material consisted of whole blood, taken in connection with sensitization to the hapten diphenylcyclopropenone (DPC). CDR3 coding DNA: TGTGCCAGCAGGCCTCCCGTCAGGGAGAACACTGAAGCTTTCTTT. Its translation is CASRPPVRENTEAFF.